The clone carrying this TCR beta chain has more than one count but fewer than ten. Unmatched junction bases numbered 3, after V lost 3 bases and J lost 4 bases. This CDR3 has 16 amino acids. Germline V lookup: CDR1 MGHRA, CDR2 YSYEKL. This entry belongs to a study of T cell repertoires in cytomegalovirus infection. TCRdb re-called the reads with MiXCR, one entry per CDR3 protein. The data show 250,000 or so distinct CDR3 sequences, over 15% seen once. The material sequenced was CD8+ T cells from PBMCs. This clonotype was obtained from a human donor in good health (CMV status not recorded). Some clones in this sample may be carry-over from other donors' samples. The V gene is TRBV4-1, the J gene TRBJ2-1; TRBD2 aligns across 13 bases. In DNA, the CDR3 is TGCGCCAGCAGCCACCCGGGACTAGCGGGGTACAATGAGCAGTTCTTC. Its translation: CASSHPGLAGYNEQFF.